Described below is a single T cell receptor (beta chain) sequence and its context. Its matching antigen is unknown. These data come from a study of CD4 T cells in relation to SARS-CoV-2 and coronaviruses. Study-wide background: Shared crossreactive spike epitopes were mapped to their HLA restriction. Findings of the study overall: The assay detects memory recall responses, not culture-primed primary responses.

CDR1 SGHAT and CDR2 FQNNGV come from the germline V gene. The CDR3 runs to 17 residues. Trimming took 5 bases from V and 8 from J; bases not matched to a gene: 17. Deep TCR-beta sequencing used DNA from uncultured naive and memory CD4+ T cells. The table came from immunoSEQ multiplex PCR; TCRdb's copy has only in-frame clones and leaves some out. The repertoire includes about 56,000 clones, just over 90% of them detected once, and about 0.4% sits in the top ten. This TCR was sampled from an adult with COVID-19. Sequencing was done on a sample of naive CD4+ T cells from PBMCs. Regarding subset: naive CD4+ T cells isolated by negative enrichment. The chain links TRBV11-2 to TRBJ2-1; TRBD2 matches 8 bases. The CDR3 DNA is TGTGCCAGCAGCCCGAGAGGGAGGTTTGCGGGAGGTGATGAGCAGTTCTTC. Translating it yields CASSPRGRFAGGDEQFF.